This TCR beta chain was recorded in a study of memory CD4+ T cells and cytomegalovirus serostatus. Overall study results and limits: Each of fewer than 80 CMV-associated TCRbeta sequences occurred in one to five individuals. Median bootstrapped AUC for CMV status was about 0.94 originally, less than 0.93 US-trained.

CDR1 is SGHNT, CDR2 YYREEE, per germline (reference sequence). The V end lost 4 bases, the J end lost 3 bases, and 16 bases lay between the germline ends. This CDR3 is 15 amino acids long. The sort gate was single viable CD3+CD4+CD8-CD45RO+ cells for memory CD4+ T cells. Per the study methods: After removing out-of-frame reads, 2,204,828 distinct TCRbeta sequences remained. Sequenced by immunoSEQ multiplex PCR; TCRdb stores in-frame clones only, minus some. That table furnishes V, J and clone size, whereas the DNA furnished D and trimming. Among approximately 63,000 clones, roughly 80% were seen once, and the ten largest hold less than 0.6%. Comment on this clone: The antigen is not known.

Sequenced: memory CD4+ T cells from blood. The receptor was derived from an adult in good health and CMV-seronegative. Some clones in this sample may be carry-over from other donors' samples. The rearrangement links TRBV5-4 to TRBJ1-2; D is ambiguous. The CDR3 sequence: CASSAAQRTHYGYTF. The CDR3 DNA reads as TGTGCCAGCAGCGCGGCCCAGCGGACCCACTATGGCTACACCTTC.